This TCR beta chain appears in the sequencing data of a study of shared clonotypes between healthy human individuals. Findings and limits, study-wide: Sorted-subset samples were not fully sequenced, rarefaction indicated.

The naive CD8 population came from CD45RO-negative cells selected for CCR7, without terminally differentiated effector memory CD45RA+ cells. The V gene's germline CDR1 is LGHNA and CDR2 YNFKEQ. Deletions cut 0 bases from V and 4 bases from J, with 13 bases between. The CDR3 has 16 amino acids. Some clones are missing from TCRdb's copy, which holds only in-frame ones; the method was immunoSEQ multiplex PCR. The sample lists some 2 million clones, 85% to 95% occurring once. Concerning this clone itself: Antigen unknown.

The sequencing input was naive CD8+ T cells sorted from blood. The V call is TRBV4-2, the J call TRBJ2-1, with D maybe TRBD1 (6 bases). The receptor was derived from a man younger than 35 in good health. CDR3 amino acids: CASSQEEADRYNEQFF. The CDR3 region has the DNA TGTGCCAGCAGCCAAGAGGAGGCAGACAGGTACAATGAGCAGTTCTTC.